These 4 T cell receptor beta chains came from one sample sequenced in a study of blood T cells in healthy people across ages. A second PCR, run for roughly 7 to 12 cycles, used a sample-barcoded 5' primer plus a J-beta primer mix. TCRdb itself ran the 5' RACE reads through MiXCR, one entry per CDR3 protein. Of almost 800,000 distinct CDR3 sequences in the sample, about 62% were seen once. Sequences were obtained from blood. These receptors all come from a man aged 25-40 years in good health.

The genes are TRBV30 and TRBJ2-1; D unclear. V lost 5 bases to trimming and J lost 3 bases, with 20 bases between them. There are 16 residues in the CDR3. Germline values: CDR1 GTSNPN, CDR2 SVGIG (reference sequence). The CDR3 here is CAWSTTRARYYNEQFF. CDR3 nucleotides: TGTGCCTGGTCTACTACAAGGGCTAGGTACTACAATGAGCAGTTCTTC.

The V and J genes are TRBV4-2 and TRBJ1-6, with 9 positions matching TRBD1. The germline gives CDR1 LGHNA, CDR2 YNFKEQ. Trimming at V came to 5 bases and at J to 8 bases, leaving 4 bases not matched to a gene. The CDR3 loop spans 14 amino acids. The CDR3 region is CASSSRDRDSPLHF. For the CDR3, the DNA is TGTGCCAGCAGCTCCCGGGACAGGGATTCACCCCTCCACTTT.

The V and J genes are TRBV13 and TRBJ2-1; D may correspond to TRBD1 or TRBD2 (5 bases each). Germline assignment: CDR1 PRHDT and CDR2 FYEKMQ (reference sequence). The CDR3 loop spans 13 amino acids. The V and J ends lost 6 bases and 9 bases respectively, with 15 bases between them. The CDR3 here is CASRGTDNFEQFF. Here the CDR3 DNA reads TGTGCCAGCAGAGGGACCGACAATTTTGAGCAGTTCTTC.

This chain connects TRBV5-6 to TRBJ2-1; 7 bases align to TRBD2. The DNA end favors TRBJ2-7, so the J call may be wrong. Germline V gene lookup returns CDR1 SGHDT and CDR2 YYEEEE. This CDR3 is built from 15 residues. The CDR3 sequence: CASNRGGYSYNEQYF. Here the CDR3 DNA reads TGTGCCAGCAACCGCGGGGGATACTCCTACAATGAGCAGTACTTC.